This T cell receptor beta chain was observed in a study of shared clonotypes between healthy human individuals. Study conclusions and caveats: Some naive CD4 clonotypes, 5% to 5.5%, turned up in common across a handful of donors.

TCRdb's copy holds only in-frame clones and misses some; the assay was immunoSEQ multiplex PCR. The sample lists about 1.5 million clones, 95% to 99% occurring once. The germline V and J ends were trimmed by 2 bases and 8 bases, with 10 bases remaining between them. The CDR3 loop spans 13 amino acids. Germline assignment: CDR1 SGHNT and CDR2 YENEEA. As for this clone: The target antigen is unknown.

Sequencing was carried out using naive CD4+ T cells sorted from blood. The subset here: CD45RA+ positively selected. The clonotype comes from a man aged 25 to 45 in good health. The rearrangement uses TRBV11-3 and TRBJ2-1; D is unclear. The CDR3 region is CASSLREEDEQFF. The CDR3 DNA reads TGTGCCAGCAGCTTAAGAGAAGAAGATGAGCAGTTCTTC.